The present entry profiles one T cell receptor (beta chain) with its context. The antigen this receptor binds is unknown. The input lacks base qualities; no much larger clone sits a single base away. This sample was included in a study of blood T cells in healthy people across ages (dated by TCRdb to the mid-2010s). For the wider study: In model experiments, template switching captured about one uniquely barcoded TCR beta cDNA molecule for every two T cells. To track age-related changes in TCR beta repertoire diversity, the study relied on deep sequencing normalized with unique cDNA molecular identifiers. To avoid experimental bias, donors of different ages were distributed randomly across sequencing lanes. The donors were divided into four age groups: young (average approximately 16 years), middle-aged (approximately 42), aged (around 59) and long-lived (82). For two donors (one aged 18 to 30 and one aged 80 or older), the study analyzed two additional independent replicas of 1 million unique cDNA reads from the same blood draw.

Taken from cysteine to phenylalanine, the CDR3 has 14 residues. The DNA shown is the 42-base CDR3, in frame from base 1. Trimmed from V: 5 bases; trimmed from J: 4 bases; junction bases lacking a gene match: 7. From a lookup of the germline V gene, CDR1 and CDR2 are SNHLY and FYNNEI. Libraries were built with 5' RACE. TCRdb shows the sequencer as Illumina HiSeq 2500. A second PCR of 7 to 11 cycles was performed with a sample-barcoded 5' primer and a J-beta primer mix. A unique molecular identifier was introduced onto each TCR beta cDNA molecule by a template-switch 5' adaptor carrying 12 random nucleotides. Each sample yielded at least 2.5 million CDR3-containing paired-end reads. First-strand cDNA synthesis was performed from all RNA using the Mint cDNA synthesis kit, with priming by a TRBC-specific oligonucleotide. Following uracil-DNA glycosylase treatment, a first 18-cycle PCR with universal primers M1SS and BC2_uni_R was performed on all cDNA. The paper's data handling went like this. For normalization, 1 million high-quality reads were randomly selected from each sample, with every read carrying a distinct molecular identifier. Reads sharing molecular identifiers were discarded rather than binned into consensus sequences. MiTCR, with a Q25 quality threshold and the strictest error-elimination algorithm, was used for CDR3 identification, clonotype clustering and error correction. A nonparametric unseen species model with Euler transformation was used to estimate lower-bound total TCR beta diversity. TCRdb reran the public reads through fastp at Q25 and MiXCR, keeping productive beta chains. Each entry is one CDR3 protein sequence, shown with its most common DNA and genes. None of the V and J calls come from the authors' own analysis; TCRdb made them. The table for this sample lists 850,000 to 1,300,000 distinct CDR3 sequences; more than 40% of them were counted only once. The top ten hold 15% to 20% of the sample.

Study-level results and caveats: Estimates of total diversity based on one million sequenced T cells were regarded as lower bounds and as underestimates. Donor CMV infection status was unknown, potentially confounding age-related changes in expanded clonotypes. Bulk unsorted PBMC profiling prevented conclusive comparison of naive and antigen-experienced compartments. Compared with the aged group, the long-lived group had more naive CD4+ T cells, fewer expanded clones and increased TCR diversity, suggesting age selection. Observed TCR beta diversity correlated strongly with the percentage of naive T cells measured by flow cytometry. As age increased, observed TCR beta diversity per million T cells dropped in a roughly linear way, and a significant reduction was already evident by age 40.

The donors were around 39 Caucasian individuals from Russia, aged 6 to 90 years, who were systemically healthy. Each donor gave roughly 9.5 milliliters of peripheral blood, collected into EDTA-treated Vacutainer tubes. Ficoll-Paque density-gradient centrifugation was used to isolate PBMCs, with at least 7 million per sample. Trizol reagent was used to extract total RNA from the PBMCs, yielding at least 6 micrograms per sample. Naive CD45RAhigh/CD27high T cell percentages were measured by flow cytometry on a PBMC aliquot from every donor. The sequencing input was blood. The source is a woman aged 55-75 years in good health. Here the chain combines TRBV2 and TRBJ1-2, and 7 junctional nucleotides match TRBD1. The DNA reads as follows: TGTGCCAGCAGTAATGCGGGACAGCGCTATGGCTACACCTTC. It translates to CASSNAGQRYGYTF.